This entry concerns a single T cell receptor (beta chain). With 60 Vbeta and 13 Jbeta primers, the PCR was carried out. Generated by immunoSEQ multiplex PCR, the TCRdb table keeps only in-frame clones and is missing some. The repertoire has about 69,000 clones, about 75% of them found once; the top ten carry 2.5% to 3.5%. These data are taken from a study of cytomegalovirus exposure and HLA in healthy donors. Per germline, CDR1 MNHNY and CDR2 SVGAGI (reference sequence). V shed 6 bases, J shed 4 bases, and the junction held 9 bases outside the gene matches. This CDR3 contains 15 residues. The sequence was collected from a young man in good health and CMV-seronegative. The rearrangement joins TRBV6-6 to TRBJ1-5; 7 bases fit TRBD1. The sample taken for sequencing was PBMCs. The chain's CDR3 is CASRNTGTVNQPQHF. DNA of the CDR3: TGTGCCAGCAGGAATACCGGGACAGTAAATCAGCCCCAGCATTTT.